Listed below are T cell receptor beta chains from one sample, sequenced in a study of cytomegalovirus exposure and HLA in healthy donors. The assay was immunoSEQ multiplex PCR, and TCRdb's table has in-frame clones only and misses some. The sample has under 200,000 clones; 75% to 90% are singletons. Sequencing was done on a sample of PBMCs. The receptors stem from a woman aged 45-60 years in good health and CMV-seropositive. The CDR3 runs from the conserved cysteine through the conserved F or W. Each record gives: V gene, J gene, D gene, clone size, CDR3 DNA, CDR3 protein. The D gene is left open where the match is weak. Expanded clones are given a class, and other clones once, few, many or no size at all.

V: TRBV18
J: TRBJ1-4
D: NA
size: NA
DNA: TGTGCCAGCTCACCAAACAGGATTGCTACAACTAATGAAAAACTGTTTTTT
CDR3: CASSPNRIATTNEKLFF

V: TRBV19
J: TRBJ2-1
D: TRBD2
size: NA
DNA: TGTGCCAGTCTACAAGCGGGGGTAACCAATGAGCAGTTCTTC
CDR3: CASLQAGVTNEQFF

V: TRBV7-9
J: TRBJ2-7
D: NA
size: once
DNA: TGTTCCAGCAGCTTAGTATTCTCTAACGAGCAGTACTTC
CDR3: CSSSLVFSNEQYF

V: TRBV7-2
J: TRBJ2-7
D: NA
size: NA
DNA: TGTGCCAGCAGCCCCGGGGGAGCCGGGGGGCCCTACGAGCAGTACTTC
CDR3: CASSPGGAGGPYEQYF

V: TRBV4-1
J: TRBJ1-2
D: NA
size: NA
DNA: TGCGCCAGCAGCCTCGACAGGTACACAGGTGGCTACACCTTC
CDR3: CASSLDRYTGGYTF

V: TRBV7-9
J: TRBJ1-1
D: NA
size: NA
DNA: TGTTCCAGCAGCTTATTTGGCAGCGCGGCTTTCTTT
CDR3: CSSSLFGSAAFF

V: TRBV4-1
J: TRBJ2-3
D: TRBD2
size: NA
DNA: TGCGCCAGCAGCCAAGGGACCCTGGGGGGGTTCACAGATACGCAGTATTTT
CDR3: CASSQGTLGGFTDTQYF

V: TRBV5-4
J: TRBJ2-6
D: TRBD1
size: NA
DNA: TGTGCCAGCAGCTTGGCCGGCGTCAGGGGGCCAGGGGCCAACGTCCTGACTTTC
CDR3: CASSLAGVRGPGANVLTF

V: TRBV18
J: TRBJ1-2
D: TRBD1
size: NA
DNA: TGTGCCAGCTCACCAATCTCAGGGGACAGGGATCGGGGCTACACCTTC
CDR3: CASSPISGDRDRGYTF

V: TRBV5-1
J: TRBJ2-1
D: TRBD2
size: NA
DNA: TGCGCCAGCAGCTTGATATTAGCGGGTGGTGAGCAGTTCTTC
CDR3: CASSLILAGGEQFF

V: TRBV19
J: TRBJ1-1
D: NA
size: few
DNA: TGTGCCAGTACCCAGACAGTCCCCACTGAAGCTTTCTTT
CDR3: CASTQTVPTEAFF

V: TRBV7-8
J: TRBJ2-7
D: TRBD2
size: NA
DNA: TGTGCCAGCAGCGCTTCCGGGACTAGCGGGTACGAGCAGTACTTC
CDR3: CASSASGTSGYEQYF

V: TRBV6-6
J: TRBJ2-2
D: TRBD1
size: NA
DNA: TGTGCCAGCAGTTACGTACAGGGGCCCACCGGGGAGCTGTTTTTT
CDR3: CASSYVQGPTGELFF

V: TRBV15
J: TRBJ2-7
D: TRBD1
size: once
DNA: TGTGCCACCAGCAGAGATTGGGGACAGGGGTACGAGCAGTACTTC
CDR3: CATSRDWGQGYEQYF